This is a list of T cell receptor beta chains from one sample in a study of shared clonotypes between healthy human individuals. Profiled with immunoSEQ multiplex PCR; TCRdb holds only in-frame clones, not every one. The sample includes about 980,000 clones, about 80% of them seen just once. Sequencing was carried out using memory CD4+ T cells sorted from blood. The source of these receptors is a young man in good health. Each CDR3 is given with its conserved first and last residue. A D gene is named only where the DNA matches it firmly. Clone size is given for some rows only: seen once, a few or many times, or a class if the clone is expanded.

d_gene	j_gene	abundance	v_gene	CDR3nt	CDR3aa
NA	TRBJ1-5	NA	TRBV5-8	TGTGCCAGCAGCTTGGAACAAAATCAGCCCCAGCATTTT	CASSLEQNQPQHF
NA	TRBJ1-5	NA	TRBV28	TGTGCCAGCAGTACCCCAGGGAGGGGTAGTTCAAATCAGCCCCAGCATTTT	CASSTPGRGSSNQPQHF
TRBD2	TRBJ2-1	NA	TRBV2	TGTGCCAGCAGTGAAGAAGCGGGGGGGCCTTACAATGAGCAGTTCTTC	CASSEEAGGPYNEQFF
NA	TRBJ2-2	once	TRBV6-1	TGTGCCAGCACCCTCCCGGGGGCTGGCGGGGAGCTGTTTTTT	CASTLPGAGGELFF
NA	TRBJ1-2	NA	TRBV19	TGTGCCAGTAGTATGGGGAAGACAGCGATTTATGGCTACACCTTC	CASSMGKTAIYGYTF
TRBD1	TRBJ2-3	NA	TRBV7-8	TGTGCCAGCAGCCTAGGGACAGTAAGCACAGATACGCAGTATTTT	CASSLGTVSTDTQYF
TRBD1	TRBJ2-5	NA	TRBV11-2	TGTGCCAGCAGCTTGACAGGGAATAGGAGGGAGACCCAGTACTTC	CASSLTGNRRETQYF
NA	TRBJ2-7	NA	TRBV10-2	TGCGCCAGCAGTGAGTCTCAAGTCTACGAGCAGTACTTC	CASSESQVYEQYF
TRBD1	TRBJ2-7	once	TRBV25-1	TGTGCCAGCAGAGGACAGGGCGACTACGAGCAGTACTTC	CASRGQGDYEQYF
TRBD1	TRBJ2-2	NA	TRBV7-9	TGTGCCAGCAGCTTGGGACAGGGGGCCCCCCCCGGGGAGCTGTTTTTT	CASSLGQGAPPGELFF
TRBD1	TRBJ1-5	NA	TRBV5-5	TGTGCCAGCAGCTGGACAGGGGGCAACAATCAGCCCCAGCATTTT	CASSWTGGNNQPQHF
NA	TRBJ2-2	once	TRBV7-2	TGTGCCAGCAGCTTAGTGTGGGGTTCGAACACCGGGGAGCTGTTTTTT	CASSLVWGSNTGELFF
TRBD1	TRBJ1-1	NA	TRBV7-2	TGTGCCAGCAGCTTTAGACAGGGGGCGGAGTGGAACACTGAAGCTTTCTTT	CASSFRQGAEWNTEAFF
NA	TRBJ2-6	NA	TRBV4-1	TGCGCCAGCAGCCAAGATCTAGTAGTCGCCGGGGCCAACGTCCTGACTTTC	CASSQDLVVAGANVLTF
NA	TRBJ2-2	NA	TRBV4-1	TGCGCCAGCAGCCAAGCCCGACAGAGGGGCACCGGGGAGCTGTTTTTT	CASSQARQRGTGELFF
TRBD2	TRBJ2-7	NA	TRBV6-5	TGTGCCAGCAGTAAACGACTAGCGGGAGGGGGCGAGCAGTACTTC	CASSKRLAGGGEQYF
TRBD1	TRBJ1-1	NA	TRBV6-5	TGTGCCAGCAGTTCGGGACAGGGCCCTGAAGCTTTCTTT	CASSSGQGPEAFF
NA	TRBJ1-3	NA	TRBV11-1	TGTGCCAGCAGCTTATACAATCAAGACACCATATATTTT	CASSLYNQDTIYF
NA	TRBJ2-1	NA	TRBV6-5	TGTGCCAGCAGTTACTCGGGGTTAGGGTTTCAGTTCTTC	CASSYSGLGFQFF
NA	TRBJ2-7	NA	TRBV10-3	TGTGCCACCCTTGGGCGGGCGACCGACGAGCAGTACTTC	CATLGRATDEQYF
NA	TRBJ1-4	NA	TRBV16	TGTGCCAGCAGCCAATCAAGGGGGGAAAAACTGTTTTTT	CASSQSRGEKLFF
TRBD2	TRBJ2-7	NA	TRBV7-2	TGTGCCAGCAGCTTTCCCCAGCGGGAGCTCAACGAGCAGTACTTC	CASSFPQRELNEQYF
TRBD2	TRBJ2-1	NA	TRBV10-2	TGCGCCAGCAGTGAGGGGGCGGGGGTCCAGTTCTTC	CASSEGAGVQFF
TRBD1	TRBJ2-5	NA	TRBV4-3	TGCGCCAGCAGCCCTGGACAGGGAAAAGAGACCCAGTACTTC	CASSPGQGKETQYF
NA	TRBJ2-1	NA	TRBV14	TGTGCCAGCAGCCAAGTTTACCATGAGCAGTTCTTC	CASSQVYHEQFF
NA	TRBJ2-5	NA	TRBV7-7	TGTGCTAGCAGCTTAGATGGAGCTGTGGGCGAGACCCAGTACTTC	CASSLDGAVGETQYF
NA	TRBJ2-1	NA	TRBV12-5	TGTGCTAGTGGTTTGACCGGGGGCAATGAGCAGTTCTTC	CASGLTGGNEQFF
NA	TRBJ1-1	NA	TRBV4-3	TGCGCCAGCAGCCTCGGTCACACTGAAGCTTTCTTT	CASSLGHTEAFF
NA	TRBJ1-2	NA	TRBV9	TGTGCCAGCAGCGTAGGTGGCACCTATGGCTACACCTTC	CASSVGGTYGYTF
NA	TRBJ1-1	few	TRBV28	TGTGCCAGCAGTTCCTGGGGAGGGGCAGGCCCTGAAGCTTTCTTT	CASSSWGGAGPEAFF
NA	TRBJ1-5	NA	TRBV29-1	TGCAGCGTAGGCGGGAGCAATCAGCCCCAGCATTTT	CSVGGSNQPQHF
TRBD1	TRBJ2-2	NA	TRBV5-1	TGCGCCAGCAGCTTGGGCGGGACAGGGTCCGGGGAGCTGTTTTTT	CASSLGGTGSGELFF
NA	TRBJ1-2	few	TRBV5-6	TGTGCCAGCAGCAAGCCCTTAAACTATGGCTACACCTTC	CASSKPLNYGYTF
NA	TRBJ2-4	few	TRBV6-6	TGTGCCAGCACCAAGGCCTCCTCAAGCGCCAAAAACATTCAGTACTTC	CASTKASSSAKNIQYF
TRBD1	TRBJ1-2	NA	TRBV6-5	TGTGCCAGCATCTCTCGGGACAGTAAGAACTATGGCTACACCTTC	CASISRDSKNYGYTF
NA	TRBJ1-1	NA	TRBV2	TGTGCCAGCCGAGGGGGAACCGCGAACACTGAAGCTTTCTTT	CASRGGTANTEAFF
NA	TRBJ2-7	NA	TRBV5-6	TGTGCCAGCAGTCCGGATCGCGGAGGGAGCCTAGGGGAGCAGTACTTC	CASSPDRGGSLGEQYF
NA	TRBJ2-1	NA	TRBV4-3	TGCGCCAGCAGCCAAGATTGGCGGGGAAACTACAATGAGCAGTTCTTC	CASSQDWRGNYNEQFF
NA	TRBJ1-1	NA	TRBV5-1	TGCGCCAGCAGCTTCAAGCAAGACACTGAAGCTTTCTTT	CASSFKQDTEAFF
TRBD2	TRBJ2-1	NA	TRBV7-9	TGTGCCAGCAGCTTAGCGGCTAGCGGGAGCTACAATGAGCAGTTCTTC	CASSLAASGSYNEQFF
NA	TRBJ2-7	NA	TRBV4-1	TGCGCCAGCAGCCAAGATTCACGTCTGGGTAGTCAGTACTTC	CASSQDSRLGSQYF
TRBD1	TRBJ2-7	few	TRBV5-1	TGCGCCAGCAGCCCACGACAGGGGAGCTCCTACGAGCAGTACTTC	CASSPRQGSSYEQYF
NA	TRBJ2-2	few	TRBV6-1	TGTGCCAGCAGGCAGGGACGAGGCGGGGAGCTGTTTTTT	CASRQGRGGELFF
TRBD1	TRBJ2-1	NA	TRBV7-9	TGTGCCAGCAGCTCAGGACAGGGGGAAACCTACAATGAGCAGTTCTTC	CASSSGQGETYNEQFF
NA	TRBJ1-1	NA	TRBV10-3	TGTGCCATCAGAGGCGCGGGGAACACTGAAGCTTTCTTT	CAIRGAGNTEAFF
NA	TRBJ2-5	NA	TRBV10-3	TGTGCCATCAGTACAGGGTTCCAAGAGACCCAGTACTTC	CAISTGFQETQYF
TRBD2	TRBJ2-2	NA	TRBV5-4	TGTGCCAGCAGCCGCCGCGGGGGGGTAAACACCGGGGAGCTGTTTTTT	CASSRRGGVNTGELFF
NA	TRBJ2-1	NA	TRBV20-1	TGCAGTGCTAGTGAGAACAATGAGCAGTTCTTC	CSASENNEQFF
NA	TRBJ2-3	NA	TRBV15	TGTGCCACCAGCAGAGGATACGATACGCAGTATTTT	CATSRGYDTQYF
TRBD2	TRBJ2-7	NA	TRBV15	TGTGCCACCAGCAGAGGACTTACTAGCGGGGAAGACGAGCAGTACTTC	CATSRGLTSGEDEQYF
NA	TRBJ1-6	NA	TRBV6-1	TGTGCCAGCAGCGGGGTTAATTCACCCCTCCACTTT	CASSGVNSPLHF
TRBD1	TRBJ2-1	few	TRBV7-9	TGTGCCAGCGACAGGTGGACAGGGAGAAACAATGAGCAGTTCTTC	CASDRWTGRNNEQFF
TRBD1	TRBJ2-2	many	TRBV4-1	TGCGCCAGCAGCCAAGAAGGGACAGTCACCGGGGAGCTGTTTTTT	CASSQEGTVTGELFF
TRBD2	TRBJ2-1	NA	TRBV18	TGTGCCAGCTCACCTAGCGGGAGTTGGAACAATGAGCAGTTCTTC	CASSPSGSWNNEQFF